The next 20 T cell receptor beta chains were all read from a single sample in a study of CD8+ T cells in alopecia areata. Stated treatment: oral pan-JAK inhibitor, 5-10 mg twice daily. Extraction of RNA preceded its reverse transcription into cDNA, which served as the sequencing template. The protocol was immunoSEQ multiplex PCR, while the TCRdb copy is restricted to in-frame clones and leaves out a portion. The sample holds about 74,000 clones, around 30% seen once. The starting material was CD8+ T cells sorted from blood, obtained at week 4, from a patient treated with tofacitinib. The receptors here all came from a human donor with alopecia areata.

About this clone itself: The same CDR3 arises from other DNA sequences in this sample as well. This rearrangement joins TRBV7-9 to TRBJ1-5; possible D gene TRBD1, 5 bases. The germline CDR1 and CDR2 sequences are SEHNR and FQNEAQ (reference sequence). V lost 3 bases, J lost 5 bases, and 5 bases lay in between. CDR3 size: 12 residues. The CDR3: CASSFRDQPQHF. The CDR3 region has the DNA TGTGCCAGCAGCTTCAGGGATCAGCCCCAGCATTTT.

This clone was seen only a few times. The same CDR3 also results from other DNA sequences found in this sample. This chain joins TRBV27 and TRBJ2-5; 7 nucleotides line up with TRBD2. Germline V lookup: CDR1 MNHEY, CDR2 SMNVEV (reference sequence). Trimming removed 1 base from V and 2 bases from J; junction bases left unmatched: 1. CDR3 size: 14 residues. The CDR3 DNA reads TGTGCCAGCAGTTTATTGGGGGGGCAAGAGACCCAGTACTTC. Translation gives CASSLLGGQETQYF.

This chain joins TRBV4-1 and TRBJ2-4; 7 bases map to TRBD1. The CDR3 has 14 residues. Germline V gene lookup returns CDR1 MGHRA and CDR2 YSYEKL. Losses at the gene ends were 2 bases for V and 4 bases for J; bases not matched to a gene: 2. CDR3 loop: CASSQPGQKNIQYF. In nucleotides, the CDR3 is TGCGCCAGCAGCCAACCGGGACAGAAAAACATTCAGTACTTC.

This chain uses TRBV2 with TRBJ2-3; D is unclear. Germline V gene sequence: CDR1 SNHLY, CDR2 FYNNEI. V gave up 4 bases and J gave up 0 bases, with 11 bases separating them. The CDR3 is 15 amino acids. CDR3 sequence: CASSGTVASTDTQYF. The CDR3, as DNA: TGTGCCAGCAGTGGGACCGTCGCTAGCACAGATACGCAGTATTTT. Drawing the rest from reference TRBV2 and TRBJ2-3, the complete variable domain is EPEVTQTPSHQVTQMGQEVILRCVPISNHLYFYWYRQILGQKVEFLVSFYNNEISEKSEIFDDQFSVERPDGSNFTLKIRSTKLEDSAMYFCASSGTVASTDTQYFGPGTRLTVL.

As regards this clone: Distinct nucleotide sequences in the sample also encode this CDR3. The V call is TRBV7-2, the J call TRBJ2-7; D ambiguous. This CDR3 comprises 11 residues. Trimming pared 5 bases from V and 0 bases from J, leaving 2 bases between. Germline V gives CDR1 SGHTA, CDR2 FQGNSA. The CDR3 nucleotides are TGTGCCAGCAGCCTCTCCTACGAGCAGTACTTC. It is translated as CASSLSYEQYF.

This clone came up a few times. This rearrangement joins TRBV7-9 to TRBJ2-7; unclear D gene. V dropped 1 base and J dropped 5 bases, with 12 bases sitting between them. The CDR3 contains 14 residues. Germline V CDR1 and CDR2: SEHNR, FQNEAQ (reference sequence). The CDR3 loop is CASSLGQRIDEQYF. In DNA form, the CDR3 reads TGTGCCAGCAGCTTAGGTCAGCGTATTGACGAGCAGTACTTC.

This clone has more than one count but fewer than ten. CDR3 in amino acids: CSVDPGTGSSGANVLTF. The CDR3 nucleotides are TGCAGCGTGGATCCCGGGACAGGCAGCTCTGGGGCCAACGTCCTGACTTTC. The V and J genes are TRBV29-1 and TRBJ2-6; 8 bases are a match to TRBD1. V shed 6 bases and J 0 bases; nucleotides not matched to a gene: 10. Per germline, CDR1 SQVTM and CDR2 ANQGSEA. The CDR3 length is 17 residues.

The chain carries TRBV27 and TRBJ2-5; no firm D call. Trimming stripped 6 bases from V and 5 bases from J, with 25 bases between. This CDR3 is 17 amino acids long. Looked up from germline, CDR1 is MNHEY and CDR2 is SMNVEV (reference sequence). CDR3 protein: CASSQYNPQGRAETQYF. The CDR3 DNA reads as TGTGCCAGCAGCCAATATAACCCTCAAGGTCGGGCGGAGACCCAGTACTTC.

The chain employs TRBV27 and TRBJ1-2, with D unresolved. The CDR3 loop spans 11 amino acids. V lost 6 bases and J 5 bases, leaving 7 bases between the germline ends. Germline CDR1 MNHEY, CDR2 SMNVEV (reference sequence). This CDR3 reads CASRNGYGYTF. The CDR3 DNA reads TGTGCCAGCAGGAACGGGTATGGCTACACCTTC.

J is TRBJ1-2 and V is TRBV4-3; 10 bases align to TRBD1. Germline-derived CDR1 and CDR2 are LGHNA and YSLEER. The trim removed 6 bases at V and 6 bases at J, leaving 10 bases unmatched. The CDR3 is made up of 15 amino acids. CDR3 amino acids: CASRAGQGILDGYTF. The CDR3 DNA reads as TGCGCCAGCAGAGCGGGACAGGGGATTTTGGATGGCTACACCTTC.

The rearrangement uses TRBV27 and TRBJ2-7; D gene ambiguous. The V end lost 6 bases, the J end lost 6 bases, and 18 bases lay between the germline ends. CDR3 size: 14 residues. CDR1 MNHEY and CDR2 SMNVEV come from the germline V gene (reference sequence). The chain's CDR3 is CASSEDPRTAEQYF. In DNA, the CDR3 is TGTGCCAGCAGCGAGGACCCGAGAACCGCCGAGCAGTACTTC.

The chain employs TRBV25-1 and TRBJ2-1, with a tentative D call TRBD2 (5 bases). Germline assignment: CDR1 MGHDK and CDR2 SYGVNS. There are 15 residues in the CDR3. Between the trimmed V and J ends, which lost 5 bases and 2 bases, there was a span of 13 bases. Written as DNA, the CDR3 is TGTGCCAGCAGTTTGGGGAGTCCGGCCTACAATGAGCAGTTCTTC. Amino acid sequence: CASSLGSPAYNEQFF.

This chain joins TRBV29-1 and TRBJ2-3; the match to TRBD2 covers 7 bases. Germline CDR1 reads SQVTM; CDR2 reads ANQGSEA. Trimming removed 6 bases from V and 2 bases from J; junction bases left unmatched: 23. This CDR3 comprises 19 residues. In DNA form, the CDR3 reads TGCAGCGTCCTCGCAAAAACCGGGACTATACTACCGGCCACAGATACGCAGTATTTT. Its protein product is CSVLAKTGTILPATDTQYF.

The table lists this clone with a few counts. The V gene is TRBV5-6, the J gene TRBJ1-1; 7 bases match TRBD1. This CDR3 is 12 amino acids long. Germline V CDR1 and CDR2: SGHDT, YYEEEE. The V gene end was trimmed by 3 bases and the J gene end by 8 bases; junction bases not matched to a gene: 4. The CDR3 nucleotides are TGTGCCAGCAGCTCTAGGGACAGAGAAGCTTTCTTT. Translation: CASSSRDREAFF.

The rearrangement uses TRBV27 and TRBJ1-5; perhaps TRBD1 as D (5 bases). Trimming shortened V by 5 bases and J by 4 bases, and 12 bases separated the two germline ends. The CDR3 runs to 14 residues. Germline-derived CDR1 and CDR2 are MNHEY and SMNVEV (reference sequence). This CDR3 reads CASSITGTNQPQHF. In nucleotides, the CDR3 is TGTGCCAGCAGTATTACAGGTACGAATCAGCCCCAGCATTTT.

This clone was recorded a few times. In DNA form, the CDR3 reads TGCAGCGTTCTCATAGCGGGAGGAGGATATGATGAGCAGTTCTTC. Protein sequence: CSVLIAGGGYDEQFF. This chain links TRBV29-1 with TRBJ2-1; 10 bases align to TRBD2. CDR1 is SQVTM and CDR2 is ANQGSEA in the germline V gene. This CDR3 region has 15 residues. J was trimmed by 8 bases and V by 5 bases; bases with no gene match: 12.

The V and J genes are TRBV27 and TRBJ2-7; the D is unclear. Germline V gene lookup returns CDR1 MNHEY and CDR2 SMNVEV (reference sequence). V lost 7 bases to trimming and J lost 2 bases, with 12 bases between them. This CDR3 is 13 amino acids long. The CDR3 here is CASNPAGTYEQYF. DNA of the CDR3: TGTGCCAGCAATCCCGCAGGTACCTACGAGCAGTACTTC.

The chain employs TRBV29-1 and TRBJ2-1; 11 bases line up with TRBD2. CDR1 SQVTM and CDR2 ANQGSEA come from the germline V gene. The CDR3 extends over 16 amino acids. V shed 4 bases and J 0 bases; nucleotides not matched to a gene: 5. The CDR3 nucleotides read TGCAGCGTTGGACTAGCGGGGATGAGCTCCTACAATGAGCAGTTCTTC. Protein sequence: CSVGLAGMSSYNEQFF.

The V and J genes are TRBV30 and TRBJ2-1; 7 nucleotides agree with TRBD2. The CDR3 runs to 11 residues. CDR1 is GTSNPN, CDR2 SVGIG, per germline (reference sequence). V dropped 2 bases and J dropped 15; count of bases not matched to a gene: 7. DNA of the CDR3: TGTGCCTGGAGTTGGGGAGGGGATACGTTCTTC. It specifies CAWSWGGDTFF.

The genes are TRBV7-2 and TRBJ2-3; D is possibly TRBD2 (5 bases). Germline loops: CDR1 SGHTA, CDR2 FQGNSA. Trimming pared 5 bases from V and 0 bases from J, leaving 12 bases between. CDR3 length equals 15 residues. CDR3 nucleotides: TGTGCCAGCAGCGGTCGGAGCGGAAGCACAGATACGCAGTATTTT. Protein: CASSGRSGSTDTQYF.